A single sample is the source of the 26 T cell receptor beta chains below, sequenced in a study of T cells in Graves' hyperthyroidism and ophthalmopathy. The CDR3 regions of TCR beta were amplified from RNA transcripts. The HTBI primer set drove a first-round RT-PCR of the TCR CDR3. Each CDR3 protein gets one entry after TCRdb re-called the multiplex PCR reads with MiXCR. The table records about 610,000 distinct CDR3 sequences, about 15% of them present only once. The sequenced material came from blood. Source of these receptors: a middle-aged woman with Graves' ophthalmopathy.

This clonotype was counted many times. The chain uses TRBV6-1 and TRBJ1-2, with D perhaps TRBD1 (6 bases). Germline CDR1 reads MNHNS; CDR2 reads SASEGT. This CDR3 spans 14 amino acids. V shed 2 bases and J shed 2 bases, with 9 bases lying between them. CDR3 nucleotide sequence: TGTGCCAGCAGTGAAACAGGACAGAACTATGGCTACACCTTC. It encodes CASSETGQNYGYTF.

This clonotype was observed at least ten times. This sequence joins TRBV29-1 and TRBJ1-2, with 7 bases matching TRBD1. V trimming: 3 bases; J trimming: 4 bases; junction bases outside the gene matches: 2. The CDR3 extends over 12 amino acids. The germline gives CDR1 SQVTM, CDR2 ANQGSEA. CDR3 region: CSVDRDSYGYTF. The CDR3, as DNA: TGCAGCGTTGACCGGGACAGCTATGGCTACACCTTC. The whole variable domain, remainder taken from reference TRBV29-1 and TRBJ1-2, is SAVISQKPSRDICQRGTSLTIQCQVDSQVTMMFWYRQQPGQSLTLIATANQGSEATYESGFVIDKFPISRPNLTFSTLTVSNMSPEDSSIYLCSVDRDSYGYTFGSGTRLTVV.

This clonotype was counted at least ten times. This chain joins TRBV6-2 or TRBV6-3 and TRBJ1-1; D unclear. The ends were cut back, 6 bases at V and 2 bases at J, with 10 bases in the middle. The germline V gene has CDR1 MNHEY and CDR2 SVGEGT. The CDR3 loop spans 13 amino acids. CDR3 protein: CASSKTPNTEAFF. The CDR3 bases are TGTGCCAGCAGCAAGACACCTAACACTGAAGCTTTCTTT.

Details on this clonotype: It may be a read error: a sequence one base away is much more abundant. CDR3 sequence reads: CASRGPLGQHYGYTF. The CDR3 nucleotides read TGCGCCAGCAGAGGACCCTTGGGGCAGCACTATGGCTACACCTTC. The chain joins TRBV5-1 to TRBJ1-2, with D tentatively TRBD1 (5 bases). Trimming removed 5 bases from V and 3 bases from J, with 17 bases in between. Germline CDR1 reads SGHRS; CDR2 reads YFSETQ. This CDR3 is 15 amino acids long.

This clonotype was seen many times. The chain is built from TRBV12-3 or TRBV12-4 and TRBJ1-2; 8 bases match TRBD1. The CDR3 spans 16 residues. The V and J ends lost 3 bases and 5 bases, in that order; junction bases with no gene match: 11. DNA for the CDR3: TGTGCCAGCAGTTTGAAGACAGGCTGGACAGGGTATGGCTACACCTTC. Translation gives CASSLKTGWTGYGYTF.

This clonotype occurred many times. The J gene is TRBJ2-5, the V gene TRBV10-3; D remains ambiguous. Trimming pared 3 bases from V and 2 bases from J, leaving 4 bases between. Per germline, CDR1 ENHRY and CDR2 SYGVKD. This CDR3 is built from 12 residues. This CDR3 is CAISDEQETQYF. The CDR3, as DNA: TGTGCCATCAGTGACGAGCAAGAGACCCAGTACTTC.

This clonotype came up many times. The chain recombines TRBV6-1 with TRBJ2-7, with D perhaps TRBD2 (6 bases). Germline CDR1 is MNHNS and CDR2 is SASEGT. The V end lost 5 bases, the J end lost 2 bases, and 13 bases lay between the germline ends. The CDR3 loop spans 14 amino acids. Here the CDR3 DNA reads TGTGCCAGCAGTACAGCGGGCCCGACCTACGAGCAGTACTTC. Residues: CASSTAGPTYEQYF.

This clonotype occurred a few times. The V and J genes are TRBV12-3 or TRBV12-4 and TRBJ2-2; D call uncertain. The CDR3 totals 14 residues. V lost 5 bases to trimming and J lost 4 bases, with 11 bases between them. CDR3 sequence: CASSPLRRTGELFF. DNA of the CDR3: TGTGCCAGCAGTCCCTTGAGACGCACCGGGGAGCTGTTTTTT.

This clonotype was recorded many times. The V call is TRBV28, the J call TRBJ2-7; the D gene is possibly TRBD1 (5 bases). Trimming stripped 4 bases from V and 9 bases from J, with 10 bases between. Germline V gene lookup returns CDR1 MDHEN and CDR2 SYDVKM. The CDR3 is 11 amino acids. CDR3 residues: CASSSGLRQYF. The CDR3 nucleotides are TGTGCCAGCAGTTCAGGGTTACGGCAGTACTTC.

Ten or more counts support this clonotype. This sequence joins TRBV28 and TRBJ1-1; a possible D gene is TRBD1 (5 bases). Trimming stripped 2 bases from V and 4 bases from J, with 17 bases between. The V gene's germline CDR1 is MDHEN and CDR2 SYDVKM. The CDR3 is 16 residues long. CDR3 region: CASSLPAGSGITEAFF. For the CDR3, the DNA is TGTGCCAGCAGTTTACCGGCAGGGAGTGGTATCACTGAAGCTTTCTTT.

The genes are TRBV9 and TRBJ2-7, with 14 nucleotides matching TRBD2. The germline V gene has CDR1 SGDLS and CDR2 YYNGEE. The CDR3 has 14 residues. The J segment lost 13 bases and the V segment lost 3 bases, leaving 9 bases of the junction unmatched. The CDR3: CASSESGLAGALYF. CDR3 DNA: TGTGCCAGCAGCGAATCGGGACTAGCGGGGGCCCTCTACTTC.

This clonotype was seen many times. CDR3 region: CAWSVSLSSGTGELFF. The CDR3 bases are TGTGCCTGGAGTGTATCGCTATCAAGCGGCACCGGGGAGCTGTTTTTT. This chain joins TRBV30 and TRBJ2-2, with a weak D call TRBD2 (5 bases). Germline CDR1 reads GTSNPN; CDR2 reads SVGIG (reference sequence). Trimming removed 0 bases from V and 4 bases from J, with 15 bases in between. CDR3 length: 16 residues.

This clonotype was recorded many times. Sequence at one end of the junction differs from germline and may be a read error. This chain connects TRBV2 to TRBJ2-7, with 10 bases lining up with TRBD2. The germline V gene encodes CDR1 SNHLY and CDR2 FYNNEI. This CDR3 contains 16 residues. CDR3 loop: CAGSEEGAGGPGEQYF. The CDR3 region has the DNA TGTGCCGGCAGTGAAGAAGGAGCGGGAGGGCCGGGGGAGCAGTACTTC.

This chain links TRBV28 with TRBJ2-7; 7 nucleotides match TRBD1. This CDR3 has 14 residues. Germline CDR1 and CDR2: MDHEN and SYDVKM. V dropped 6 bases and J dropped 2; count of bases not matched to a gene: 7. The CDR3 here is CASRLPGQTYEQYF. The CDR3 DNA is TGTGCCAGCAGGCTACCGGGACAGACCTACGAGCAGTACTTC.

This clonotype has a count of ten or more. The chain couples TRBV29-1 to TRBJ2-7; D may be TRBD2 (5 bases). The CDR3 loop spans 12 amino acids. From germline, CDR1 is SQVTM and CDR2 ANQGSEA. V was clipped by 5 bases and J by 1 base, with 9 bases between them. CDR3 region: CSVIGMSYEQYF. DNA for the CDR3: TGCAGCGTTATCGGGATGTCCTACGAGCAGTACTTC.

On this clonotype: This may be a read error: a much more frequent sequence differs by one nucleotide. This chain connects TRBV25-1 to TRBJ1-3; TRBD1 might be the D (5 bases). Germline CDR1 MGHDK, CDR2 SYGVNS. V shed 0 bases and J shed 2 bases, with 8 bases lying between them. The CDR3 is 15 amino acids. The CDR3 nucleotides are TGTGCCAGCAGTGAATATTGCAGGGCTGGAAACACCATATATTTT. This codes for CASSEYCRAGNTIYF.

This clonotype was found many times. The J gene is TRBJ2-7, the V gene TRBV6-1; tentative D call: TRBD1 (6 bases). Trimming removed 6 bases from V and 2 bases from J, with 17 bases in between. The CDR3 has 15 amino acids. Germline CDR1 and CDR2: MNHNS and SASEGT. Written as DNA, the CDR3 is TGTGCCAGCAGCCCCTTTACAGGGATCCCCTACGAGCAGTACTTC. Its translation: CASSPFTGIPYEQYF.

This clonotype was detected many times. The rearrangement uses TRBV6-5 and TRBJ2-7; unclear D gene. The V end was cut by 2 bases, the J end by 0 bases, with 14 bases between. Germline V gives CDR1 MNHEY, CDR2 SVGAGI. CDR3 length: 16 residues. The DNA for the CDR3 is TGTGCCAGCAGTTACACCTCGGCGGCAAGCTCCTACGAGCAGTACTTC. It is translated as CASSYTSAASSYEQYF.

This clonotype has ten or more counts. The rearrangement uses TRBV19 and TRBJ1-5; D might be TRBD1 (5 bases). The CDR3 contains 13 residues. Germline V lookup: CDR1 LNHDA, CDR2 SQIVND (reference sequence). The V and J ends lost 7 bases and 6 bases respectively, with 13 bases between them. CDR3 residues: CASKIGAGQPQHF. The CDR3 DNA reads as TGTGCCAGTAAAATAGGGGCGGGTCAGCCCCAGCATTTT.

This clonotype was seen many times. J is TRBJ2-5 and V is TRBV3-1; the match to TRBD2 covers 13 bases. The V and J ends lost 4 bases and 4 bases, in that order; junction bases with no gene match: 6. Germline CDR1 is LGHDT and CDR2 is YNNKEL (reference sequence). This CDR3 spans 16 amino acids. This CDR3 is CASSLRTSGRGETQYF. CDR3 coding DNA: TGTGCCAGCAGCCTAAGGACTAGCGGGAGAGGAGAGACCCAGTACTTC.

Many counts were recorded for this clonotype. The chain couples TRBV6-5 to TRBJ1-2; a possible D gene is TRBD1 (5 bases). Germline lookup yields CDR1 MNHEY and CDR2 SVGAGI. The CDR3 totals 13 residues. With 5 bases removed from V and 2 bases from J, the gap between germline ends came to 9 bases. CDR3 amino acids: CASSPTDNYGYTF. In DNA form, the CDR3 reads TGTGCCAGCAGTCCGACAGACAACTATGGCTACACCTTC.

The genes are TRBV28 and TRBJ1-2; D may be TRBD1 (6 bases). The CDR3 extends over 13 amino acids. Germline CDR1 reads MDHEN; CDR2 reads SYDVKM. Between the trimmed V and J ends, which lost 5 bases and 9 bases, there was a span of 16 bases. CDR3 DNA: TGTGCCAGCAGTGTGACAGGCGAGCTTAGCTACACCTTC. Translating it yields CASSVTGELSYTF.

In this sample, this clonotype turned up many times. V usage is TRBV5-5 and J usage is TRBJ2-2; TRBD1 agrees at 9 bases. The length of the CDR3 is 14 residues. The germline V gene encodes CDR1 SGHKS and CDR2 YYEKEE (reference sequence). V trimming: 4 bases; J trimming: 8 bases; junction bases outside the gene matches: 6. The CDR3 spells CASSRTGDGGELFF. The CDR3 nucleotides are TGTGCCAGCAGCAGGACAGGGGATGGAGGGGAGCTGTTTTTT.

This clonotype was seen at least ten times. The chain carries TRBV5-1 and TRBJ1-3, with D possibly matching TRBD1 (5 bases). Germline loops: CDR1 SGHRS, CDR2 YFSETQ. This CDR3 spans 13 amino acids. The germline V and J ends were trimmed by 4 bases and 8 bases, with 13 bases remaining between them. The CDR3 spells CASSPGTEDTIYF. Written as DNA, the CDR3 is TGCGCCAGCAGCCCAGGGACGGAAGACACCATATATTTT.

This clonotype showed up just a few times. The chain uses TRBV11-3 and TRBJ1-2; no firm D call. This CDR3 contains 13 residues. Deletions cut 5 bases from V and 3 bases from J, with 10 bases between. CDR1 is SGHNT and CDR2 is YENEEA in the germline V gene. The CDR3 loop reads CASSTRTDYGYTF. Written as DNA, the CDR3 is TGTGCCAGCAGCACCCGGACGGACTATGGCTACACCTTC.

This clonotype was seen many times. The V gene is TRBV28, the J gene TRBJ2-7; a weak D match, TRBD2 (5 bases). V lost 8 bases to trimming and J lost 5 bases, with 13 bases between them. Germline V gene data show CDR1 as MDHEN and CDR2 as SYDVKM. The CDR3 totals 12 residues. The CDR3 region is CASLGFSDEQYF. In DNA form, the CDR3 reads TGTGCCAGCTTAGGGTTTAGCGACGAGCAGTACTTC.